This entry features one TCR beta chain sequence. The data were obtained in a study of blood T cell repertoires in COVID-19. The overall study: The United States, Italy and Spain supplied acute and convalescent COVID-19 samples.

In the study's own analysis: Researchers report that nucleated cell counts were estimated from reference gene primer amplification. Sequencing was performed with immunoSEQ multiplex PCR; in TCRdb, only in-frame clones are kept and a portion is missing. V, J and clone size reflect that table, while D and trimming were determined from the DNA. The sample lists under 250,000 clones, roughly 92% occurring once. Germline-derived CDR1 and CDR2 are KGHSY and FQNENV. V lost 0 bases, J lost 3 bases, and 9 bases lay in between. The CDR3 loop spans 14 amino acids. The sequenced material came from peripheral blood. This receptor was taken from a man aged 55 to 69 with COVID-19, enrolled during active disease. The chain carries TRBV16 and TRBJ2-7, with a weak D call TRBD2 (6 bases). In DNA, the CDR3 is TGTGCCAGCAGCCAATCTATGGAGGGCTACGAGCAGTACTTC. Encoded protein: CASSQSMEGYEQYF.